Included here is one T cell receptor beta chain sequence, with context. This entry belongs to a study of T cell changes during pregnancy in multiple sclerosis. This table comes from immunoSEQ multiplex PCR, and its TCRdb copy is limited to in-frame clones, with some not included. The repertoire consists of some 31,000 clones, with 91% occurring once and the leading ten covering around 3.6%. CDR1 is SGHVS and CDR2 is FQNEAQ in the germline V gene. This CDR3 spans 15 amino acids. V was clipped by 3 bases and J by 0 bases, with 8 bases between them. The sequencing here drew on CD8+ T cells from peripheral blood mononuclear cells, taken in the second trimester of pregnancy. This sequence was found in a female donor in good health, enrolled as a control in a pregnancy study. V and J are TRBV7-8 and TRBJ1-4; D remains unclear. Here the CDR3 DNA reads TGTGCCAGCAGCTTTACAGATGCAACTAATGAAAAACTGTTTTTT. Its protein product is CASSFTDATNEKLFF. The variable domain in full, with the rest retrieved from reference TRBV7-8 and TRBJ1-4, is GAGVSQSPRYKVAKRGQDVALRCDPISGHVSLFWYQQALGQGPEFLTYFQNEAQLDKSGLPSDRFFAERPEGSVSTLKIQRTQQEDSAVYLCASSFTDATNEKLFFGSGTQLSVL.